The 27 T cell receptor beta chains listed next were all sequenced from one sample in a study of neoadjuvant anti-PD-1 for oral cavity cancer. The method was immunoSEQ multiplex PCR; TCRdb's version includes in-frame clones alone and lacks a portion of them. The data contain approximately 74,000 clones, about 80% of them seen just once; the ten biggest clones take up roughly 3%. The source material was PBMCs, sampled before nivolumab (anti-PD-1) treatment. These TCRs come from a person aged 35-79 years with oral cavity squamous cell carcinoma.

The chain employs TRBV19 and TRBJ2-3; D is perhaps TRBD2 (5 bases). The germline V gene encodes CDR1 LNHDA and CDR2 SQIVND (reference sequence). The length of the CDR3 is 15 residues. V was trimmed by 6 bases and J by 0 bases, leaving 13 bases between them. The CDR3 DNA sequence: TGTGCCAGTAGGAAGGGAGACTTCAGCACAGATACGCAGTATTTT. Protein: CASRKGDFSTDTQYF.

The V and J genes are TRBV5-1 and TRBJ2-3; D is possibly TRBD1 (6 bases). This CDR3 has 16 residues. Germline CDR1 reads SGHRS; CDR2 reads YFSETQ. Trimming left V 3 bases short and J 2 bases short, with 16 bases between. Written as DNA, the CDR3 is TGCGCCAGCAGCTGGATAACCGGGACACCCACAGATACGCAGTATTTT. Amino acid sequence: CASSWITGTPTDTQYF. The entire variable domain, with the rest obtained from reference TRBV5-1 and TRBJ2-3, is as follows: KAGVTQTPRYLIKTRGQQVTLSCSPISGHRSVSWYQQTPGQGLQFLFEYFSETQRNKGNFPGRFSGRQFSNSRSEMNVSTLELGDSALYLCASSWITGTPTDTQYFGPGTRLTVL.

The genes are TRBV6-5 and TRBJ2-2; D not certain. Trimming shortened V by 4 bases and J by 6 bases, and 3 bases separated the two germline ends. Germline assignment: CDR1 MNHEY and CDR2 SVGAGI. CDR3 size: 11 residues. CDR3 in DNA: TGTGCCAGCAGTTCGTCCGGGGAGCTGTTTTTT. It encodes CASSSSGELFF.

The rearrangement links TRBV10-2 to TRBJ1-1, with no clear D. With 3 bases removed from V and 7 bases from J, the gap between germline ends came to 9 bases. CDR3 length: 12 amino acids. CDR1 is WSHSY, CDR2 SAAADI, per germline. CDR3 sequence (DNA): TGCGCCAGCAGTGACCTGGGGAGTGAAGCTTTCTTT. This encodes CASSDLGSEAFF.

In its sample, this clone was seen once. The J gene is TRBJ2-7, the V gene TRBV7-8; D is possibly TRBD1 (6 bases). V lost 2 bases to trimming and J lost 0 bases, with 11 bases between them. The CDR3 runs 15 residues. CDR1 is SGHVS, CDR2 FQNEAQ, per germline. DNA of the CDR3: TGTGCCAGCAGCTTACGCCAGGGGTTCTCCTACGAGCAGTACTTC. It translates to CASSLRQGFSYEQYF.

This clone has a single count. The CDR3 sequence is CASSLTGNQETQYF. CDR3 sequence (DNA): TGTGCCAGCAGTTTGACAGGGAACCAAGAGACCCAGTACTTC. The rearrangement links TRBV11-3 to TRBJ2-5, with 7 bases that match TRBD1. Trimming took 6 bases from V and 0 from J; bases not matched to a gene: 4. This CDR3 is built from 14 residues. The germline gives CDR1 SGHNT, CDR2 YENEEA.

This clone was picked up a small number of times. J is TRBJ2-2 and V is TRBV7-6; 8 bases match TRBD2. Germline CDR1 and CDR2: SGHVS and FNYEAQ. Trimming took 5 bases from V and 6 from J; bases not matched to a gene: 11. The CDR3 has 16 amino acids. The chain's CDR3 is CASSHHSGAVPGELFF. The CDR3 DNA sequence: TGTGCCAGCAGCCACCATAGCGGGGCAGTCCCCGGGGAGCTGTTTTTT.

The V gene is TRBV5-3, the J gene TRBJ2-2; 13 nucleotides match TRBD2. TRBV5-3 is given ORF status, its function remaining uncertain. V shed 4 bases and J 1 base; nucleotides not matched to a gene: 4. The CDR3 is 17 amino acids. Here the CDR3 reads CARSRTSGSGNTGELFF. The CDR3 nucleotides read TGTGCCAGAAGCCGGACTAGCGGGAGCGGGAACACCGGGGAGCTGTTTTTT.

J is TRBJ1-1 and V is TRBV28; TRBD1 agrees at 7 bases. CDR1 is MDHEN, CDR2 SYDVKM, per germline. The CDR3 has 14 residues. V lost 6 bases and J lost 1; bases outside the gene matches: 5. CDR3 in DNA: TGTGCCAGCAGGATAGGGGGCACGAACACTGAAGCTTTCTTT. It is translated as CASRIGGTNTEAFF.

CDR3 nucleotides: TGTGCCAGTCATCAGGGGGTGACAGGGTTGATTGTGGCTGGAAACACCATATATTTT. It encodes CASHQGVTGLIVAGNTIYF. The V call is TRBV19, the J call TRBJ1-3, with TRBD1 matching 7 bases. Germline V gives CDR1 LNHDA, CDR2 SQIVND (reference sequence). The length of the CDR3 is 19 residues. V shed 8 bases and J 2 bases; nucleotides not matched to a gene: 21.

CDR3 DNA sequence: TGTGCCTGGAGACTAATAGGGACAGGGGGCTCAGGTGAGCAGTTCTTC. It codes for CAWRLIGTGGSGEQFF. The V and J genes are TRBV30 and TRBJ2-1; 12 bases match TRBD1. CDR1 and CDR2 from the germline V gene are GTSNPN and SVGIG (reference sequence). J lost 9 bases, V lost 3 bases, and 12 bases had no gene match. The CDR3 extends over 16 amino acids.

This clone was picked up one time. The J gene is TRBJ2-2, the V gene TRBV10-3, with a tentative D call TRBD2 (5 bases). Germline values: CDR1 ENHRY, CDR2 SYGVKD. This CDR3 has 15 amino acids. Trimming stripped 4 bases from V and 3 bases from J, with 12 bases between. The CDR3 here is CAISARLADTGELFF. The CDR3 bases are TGTGCCATCAGTGCGCGGCTAGCTGACACCGGGGAGCTGTTTTTT.

This clone came up once. The chain's CDR3 is CASKERTATDTQYF. The DNA of the CDR3 is TGTGCCAGTAAGGAAAGGACTGCTACAGATACGCAGTATTTT. The J gene is TRBJ2-3, the V gene TRBV19; perhaps TRBD2 as D (5 bases). The V gene's germline CDR1 is LNHDA and CDR2 SQIVND (reference sequence). CDR3 length: 14 residues. The V end lost 7 bases, the J end lost 3 bases, and 14 bases lay between the germline ends. Together with reference TRBV19 and TRBJ2-3, the CDR3 gives the full variable domain: DGGITQSPKYLFRKEGQNVTLSCEQNLNHDAMYWYRQDPGQGLRLIYYSQIVNDFQKGDIAEGYSVSREKKESFPLTVTSAQKNPTAFYLCASKERTATDTQYFGPGTRLTVL.

The rearrangement joins TRBV25-1 to TRBJ1-5; a weak D match, TRBD1 (5 bases). V dropped 6 bases and J dropped 7 bases, with 10 bases sitting between them. There are 12 residues in the CDR3. CDR1 is MGHDK, CDR2 SYGVNS, per germline. The CDR3 reads CASSQGYQPQHF. As DNA, the CDR3 is TGTGCCAGCAGCCAGGGTTACCAGCCCCAGCATTTT.

This chain connects TRBV19 to TRBJ1-2, with D perhaps matching TRBD1 (5 bases). Trimming took off 5 bases at V and 4 bases at J, with 14 bases between the two ends. The germline CDR1 and CDR2 sequences are LNHDA and SQIVND (reference sequence). This CDR3 is built from 14 residues. The CDR3 DNA reads TGTGCCAGTAGTCCCATGTTGGGGCCCTATGGCTACACCTTC. It translates to CASSPMLGPYGYTF.

The J gene is TRBJ1-1, the V gene TRBV2; D unclear. There are 15 residues in the CDR3. Per germline, CDR1 SNHLY and CDR2 FYNNEI. Trimming shortened V by 6 bases and J by 1 base, and 15 bases separated the two germline ends. The CDR3 here is CASSSLDITNTEAFF. The CDR3 nucleotides read TGTGCCAGCAGCTCCCTTGACATAACGAACACTGAAGCTTTCTTT.

The chain employs TRBV6-1 and TRBJ1-4, with a possible D match to TRBD1 (5 bases). V was clipped by 0 bases and J by 8 bases, with 16 bases between them. This CDR3 has 16 residues. Germline V gives CDR1 MNHNS, CDR2 SASEGT. CDR3 in DNA: TGTGCCAGCAGTGAAGCGGGACCGCGAATGGGGGAAAAACTGTTTTTT. The encoded protein is CASSEAGPRMGEKLFF.

This clone occurred once. J is TRBJ1-1 and V is TRBV6-1, with D possibly being TRBD1 (6 bases). V was shortened by 2 bases and J by 7 bases, with 14 bases between the two germline ends. CDR3 length: 14 residues. The germline gives CDR1 MNHNS, CDR2 SASEGT. CDR3: CASSERQAVNEAFF. For the CDR3, the DNA is TGTGCCAGCAGTGAACGACAGGCCGTAAATGAAGCTTTCTTT.

V gene TRBV28 combines with J gene TRBJ2-1, with D perhaps TRBD2 (5 bases). The CDR3 loop spans 13 amino acids. In germline, CDR1 is MDHEN, CDR2 SYDVKM. V lost 5 bases and J 0 bases, leaving 5 bases between the germline ends. In DNA form, the CDR3 reads TGTGCCAGCAGTGGAGGCTCCTACAATGAGCAGTTCTTC. Amino acid sequence: CASSGGSYNEQFF. Variable domain in full (rest from reference TRBV28 and TRBJ2-1): DVKVTQSSRYLVKRTGEKVFLECVQDMDHENMFWYRQDPGLGLRLIYFSYDVKMKEKGDIPEGYSVSREKKERFSLILESASTNQTSMYLCASSGGSYNEQFFGPGTRLTVL.

The chain links TRBV7-6 to TRBJ1-4; D unresolved. This CDR3 is 16 amino acids long. Germline V gives CDR1 SGHVS, CDR2 FNYEAQ. Trimming pared 1 base from V and 8 bases from J, leaving 17 bases between. CDR3: CASSLVAGSGKEKLFF. CDR3 in DNA: TGTGCCAGCAGCTTAGTTGCAGGTTCGGGGAAGGAAAAACTGTTTTTT.

The gene calls are TRBV30 and TRBJ2-1; 8 bases align to TRBD2. Germline V gene sequence: CDR1 GTSNPN, CDR2 SVGIG (reference sequence). The length of the CDR3 is 13 residues. V trimming: 2 bases; J trimming: 16 bases; junction bases outside the gene matches: 13. For the CDR3, the DNA is TGTGCCTGGAGTTCCGGGACTAGGACGCATGGTTTCTTC. It is translated as CAWSSGTRTHGFF. Full variable domain (rest looked up from reference TRBV30 and TRBJ2-1): SQTIHQWPATLVQPVGSPLSLECTVEGTSNPNLYWYRQAAGRGLQLLFYSVGIGQISSEVPQNLSASRPQDRQFILSSKKLLLSDSGFYLCAWSSGTRTHGFFGPGTRLTVL.

The chain joins TRBV30 to TRBJ1-5, with a tentative D call TRBD1 (6 bases). This CDR3 comprises 14 residues. V lost 2 bases and J 4 bases, leaving 12 bases between the germline ends. CDR1 and CDR2 from the germline V gene are GTSNPN and SVGIG (reference sequence). The CDR3 coding sequence is TGTGCCTGGAGTCAAGGGGGGCCAAATCAGCCCCAGCATTTT. Translating it yields CAWSQGGPNQPQHF.

This clone was detected once. The rearrangement links TRBV25-1 to TRBJ2-5, with D possibly matching TRBD1 (5 bases). This CDR3 has 15 amino acids. Germline values: CDR1 MGHDK, CDR2 SYGVNS. Trimming took 3 bases from V and 4 from J, leaving 15 bases between them. CDR3 DNA: TGTGCCAGCAGTGATACAGGAAAAGGCCCAGAGACCCAGTACTTC. Encoded protein: CASSDTGKGPETQYF.

CDR3 DNA sequence: TGTGCCAGCAGCTTGGATCTAGTTAGCACAGATACGCAGTATTTT. Its protein is CASSLDLVSTDTQYF. This chain joins TRBV5-4 and TRBJ2-3; D unclear. Germline loops: CDR1 SGHNT, CDR2 YYREEE (reference sequence). The CDR3 has 15 residues. The V end was cut by 0 bases, the J end by 0 bases, with 8 bases between.

The chain is built from TRBV7-9 and TRBJ2-7; weak D call: TRBD1 (6 bases). Trimming took off 5 bases at V and 6 bases at J, with 14 bases between the two ends. Per germline, CDR1 SEHNR and CDR2 FQNEAQ (reference sequence). This CDR3 contains 13 residues. DNA for the CDR3: TGTGCCAGCAGCAACCAGAACAGGGCCGAGCAGTACTTC. The encoded protein is CASSNQNRAEQYF.

The chain uses TRBV29-1 and TRBJ2-7; D possibly corresponds to TRBD1 (6 bases). This CDR3 has 12 residues. Per germline, CDR1 SQVTM and CDR2 ANQGSEA. V was pared by 6 bases and J by 2 bases, with 11 bases between. The CDR3 is CSVADSPYEQYF. The CDR3 DNA reads as TGCAGCGTAGCGGACAGCCCCTACGAGCAGTACTTC.

CDR3 in DNA: TGTGCCAGCAGCCTCGTGGGGACCCAGTACTTC. Amino acid sequence: CASSLVGTQYF. The rearrangement uses TRBV5-5 and TRBJ2-5; D gene unclear. Germline V gene lookup returns CDR1 SGHKS and CDR2 YYEKEE (reference sequence). Trimming removed 4 bases from V and 7 bases from J, with 8 bases in between. The CDR3 runs to 11 residues. The full variable domain, its missing parts supplied by reference TRBV5-5 and TRBJ2-5, is DAGVTQSPTHLIKTRGQQVTLRCSPISGHKSVSWYQQVLGQGPQFIFQYYEKEERGRGNFPDRFSARQFPNYSSELNVNALLLGDSALYLCASSLVGTQYFGPGTRLLVL.